This T cell receptor (beta chain) is from a study of T cells in Graves' hyperthyroidism and ophthalmopathy. The CDR3 has 13 residues. Germline CDR1 and CDR2: SGHAT and FQDESV (reference sequence). The V end was cut by 3 bases, the J end by 4 bases, with 8 bases between. The study, taken as a whole, reports: Most clonotypes expanded in thyroid above 0.001 were likewise present in blood.

The source material, RNA transcripts, was used to amplify TCR beta CDR3 regions. Initially, a first-round RT-PCR of the TCR CDR3 employed the HTBI primer set. TCRdb re-analysed the multiplex PCR reads in MiXCR, keeping a single row per CDR3 protein. The table includes about 360,000 distinct CDR3 sequences, about 25% detected once. Stable hyperthyroidism: no ophthalmopathy progression over 18 months of follow-up. It was 8 to 10 ml of fresh peripheral blood that supplied the PBMCs. In this sample, this clonotype turned up a few times. Its specificity is not known. This TCR was recovered from a man aged 45-65 years with Graves' hyperthyroidism. The sequencing sample was made of blood. The chain recombines TRBV11-1 with TRBJ2-3; D perhaps matches TRBD2 (5 bases). CDR3 residues: CASSFRDPDTQYF. DNA for the CDR3: TGTGCCAGCAGCTTTCGGGATCCAGATACGCAGTATTTT.